Here is one TCR beta chain with its context. This entry comes from a study of blood T cells in healthy people across ages. PBMCs, at least 7 million per sample, were isolated. A second PCR of roughly 7 to 11 cycles used a sample-barcoded 5' primer and a J-beta primer mix. TCRdb re-derived calls from the 5' RACE reads in MiXCR, one entry per CDR3 protein. The table includes 600,000 or so distinct CDR3 sequences, under 25% detected once. This CDR3 spans 15 amino acids. V gene TRBV12-3 or TRBV12-4 combines with J gene TRBJ2-7, with a possible D match to TRBD1 (6 bases). The better agreement between TRBJ2-1 and the DNA end casts doubt on the J call. Sequences were obtained from blood. The TCR was taken from a man in his 70s in good health. CDR3 sequence: CASSLGGGVWHEQFF. For the CDR3, the DNA is TGTGCCAGCAGTTTGGGTGGGGGCGTCTGGCATGAGCAGTTCTTC.